This is a list of T cell receptor beta chains from one sample in a study of blood T cell repertoires in COVID-19. Method: immunoSEQ multiplex PCR; TCRdb's copy keeps in-frame clones and lacks some. The table shows about 220,000 clones, with 80% occurring only once. Material for sequencing was peripheral blood. Receptors originate from a human donor in a cohort sampled during active COVID-19. The CDR3 runs from the conserved cysteine through the conserved F or W. The D gene is left open where the match is weak. Clone size appears in some rows only: once, few, many, or a class for an expanded clone.

>TRBJ2-1|TRBV2|NA|NA
TGTGCCAGCTCGAGGGGGGAGCAGTTCTTC
CASSRGEQFF
>TRBJ2-1|TRBV7-2|TRBD2|NA
TGTGCCAGCAGCGCCCCGGGACTAGCGGGAGCGTATGAGCAGTTCTTC
CASSAPGLAGAYEQFF
>TRBJ2-7|TRBV5-6|TRBD1|NA
TGTGCCAGCAGCTTTGGGACAGGGGGATTCGAGCAGTACTTC
CASSFGTGGFEQYF
>TRBJ1-2|TRBV7-2|TRBD1|NA
TGTGCCAGCAGTCCTTCGGGACAGGGCTATGGCTACACCTTC
CASSPSGQGYGYTF
>TRBJ2-7|TRBV3-1/TRBV3-2|TRBD2|NA
TGTGCCAGCAGCCAGAGCCATCCGGGACTAGTGGTCGAGCAGTACTTC
CASSQSHPGLVVEQYF
>TRBJ2-7|TRBV7-6|NA|many
TGTGCCAGCAGCCCCCGTGAGGGCTACGAGCAGTACTTC
CASSPREGYEQYF
>TRBJ2-1|TRBV4-3|TRBD2|NA
TGCGCCAGCAGCCAAGACGGACTAGCTTACGATGAGCAGTTCTTC
CASSQDGLAYDEQFF
>TRBJ2-1|TRBV30|NA|NA
TGTGCCTGGAGCTTACACAGCTCCTACAATGAGCAGTTCTTC
CAWSLHSSYNEQFF
>TRBJ2-6|TRBV5-1|TRBD1|NA
TGCGCCAGCAGCTTGGGATTTATCAGGGACAGGGGAGTTCTGGCTGGGGCCAACGTCCTGACTTTC
CASSLGFIRDRGVLAGANVLTF
>TRBJ1-6|TRBV4-3|NA|NA
TGCGCCAGCAGCCTATTGAGCTCCTATAATTCACCCCTCCACTTT
CASSLLSSYNSPLHF
>TRBJ2-3|TRBV3-1/TRBV3-2|TRBD2|NA
TGTGCCAGCAGCCGTTTCAAGCGGGAGAGGAGCACAGATACGCAGTATTTT
CASSRFKRERSTDTQYF
>TRBJ2-2|TRBV25-1|TRBD2|NA
TGTGCCAGCTCCCTAGCCCCCCTAGCGGGAGAGACCGGGGAGCTGTTTTTT
CASSLAPLAGETGELFF